This T cell receptor (beta chain) was observed in a study of memory CD8 T cells in hepatitis C reinfection. Overall study: HCV reinfection: RNA-positive following two negative tests at least 60 days apart. Samples before reinfection came 55 to 20 weeks prior to detection. Broader study findings: Conclusions on public clonotypes and secondary clearance were not definitive with 4 or 5 donors.

TCRdb's copy holds only in-frame clones and misses some; the assay was immunoSEQ multiplex PCR. The profile shows under 60,000 clones, nearly 90% of them singletons. The germline V gene encodes CDR1 DFQATT and CDR2 SNEGSKA (reference sequence). Trimming at V came to 4 bases and at J to 7 bases, leaving 1 base not matched to a gene. There are 11 residues in the CDR3. Sample time point: pre-reinfection, 55 to 20 weeks before reinfection detection. TCR sequencing was done directly ex vivo on sorted cells, without expansion in vitro. Donors were people who inject drugs in the Montreal HEPCO cohort. Note on this clone: The antigen is not known.

The chain has TRBV20-1 and TRBJ2-1, with 7 bases aligning to TRBD1. Sequenced: naive CD8+ T cells sorted from blood. This sequence was found in a young man with hepatitis C virus infection. The CDR3 coding sequence is TGCAGTGCTACGACAGGGAATGAGCAGTTCTTC. It specifies CSATTGNEQFF.